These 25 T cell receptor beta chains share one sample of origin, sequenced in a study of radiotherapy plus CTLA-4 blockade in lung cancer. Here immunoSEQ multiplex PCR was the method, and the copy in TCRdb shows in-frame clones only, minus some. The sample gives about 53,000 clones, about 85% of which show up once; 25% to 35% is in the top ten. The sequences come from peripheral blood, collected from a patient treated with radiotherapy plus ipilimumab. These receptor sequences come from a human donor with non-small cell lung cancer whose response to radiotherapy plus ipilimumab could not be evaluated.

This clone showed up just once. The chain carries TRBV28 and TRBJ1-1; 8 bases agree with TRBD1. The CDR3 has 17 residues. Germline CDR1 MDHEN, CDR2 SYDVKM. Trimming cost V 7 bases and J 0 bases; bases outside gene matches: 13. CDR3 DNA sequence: TGTGCCAGCACCATCCAGGGGGGACAGGTAATGAACACTGAAGCTTTCTTT. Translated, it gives CASTIQGGQVMNTEAFF.

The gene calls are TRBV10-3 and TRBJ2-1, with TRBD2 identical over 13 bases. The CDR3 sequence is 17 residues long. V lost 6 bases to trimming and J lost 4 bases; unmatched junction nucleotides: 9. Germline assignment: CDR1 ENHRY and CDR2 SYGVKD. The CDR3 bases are TGTGCCATCAGGGGGACTAGCGGGATCTCCGGGTACAATGAGCAGTTCTTC. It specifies CAIRGTSGISGYNEQFF.

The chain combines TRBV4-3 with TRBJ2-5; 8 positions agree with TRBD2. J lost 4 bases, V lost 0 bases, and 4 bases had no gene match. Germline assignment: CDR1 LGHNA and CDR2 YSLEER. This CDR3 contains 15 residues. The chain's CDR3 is CASSQDLLAGETQYF. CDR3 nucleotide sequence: TGCGCCAGCAGCCAAGATCTTCTAGCGGGAGAGACCCAGTACTTC.

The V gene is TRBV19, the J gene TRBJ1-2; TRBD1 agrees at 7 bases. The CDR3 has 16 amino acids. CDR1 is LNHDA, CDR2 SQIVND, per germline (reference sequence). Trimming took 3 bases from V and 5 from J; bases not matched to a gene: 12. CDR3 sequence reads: CASSMPSLGTVYGYTF. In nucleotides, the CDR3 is TGTGCCAGTAGTATGCCCTCATTAGGGACAGTTTATGGCTACACCTTC.

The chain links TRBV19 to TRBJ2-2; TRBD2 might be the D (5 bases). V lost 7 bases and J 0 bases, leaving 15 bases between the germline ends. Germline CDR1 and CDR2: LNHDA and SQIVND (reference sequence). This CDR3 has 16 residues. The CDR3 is CASTTPWGANTGELFF. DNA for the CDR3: TGTGCCAGTACCACCCCTTGGGGAGCGAACACCGGGGAGCTGTTTTTT.

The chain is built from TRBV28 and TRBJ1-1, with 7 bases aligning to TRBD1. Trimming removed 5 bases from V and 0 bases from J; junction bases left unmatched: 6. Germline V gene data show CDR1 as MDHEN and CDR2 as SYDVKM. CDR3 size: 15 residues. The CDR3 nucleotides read TGTGCCAGCAGTCCTCCGACAGGGATGAACACTGAAGCTTTCTTT. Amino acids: CASSPPTGMNTEAFF.

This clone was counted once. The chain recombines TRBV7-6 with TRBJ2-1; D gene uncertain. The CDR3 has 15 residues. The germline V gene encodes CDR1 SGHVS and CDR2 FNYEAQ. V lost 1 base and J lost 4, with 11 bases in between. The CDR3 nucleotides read TGTGCCAGCAGCTTAGATTCGAGTACTTACAATGAGCAGTTCTTC. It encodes CASSLDSSTYNEQFF.

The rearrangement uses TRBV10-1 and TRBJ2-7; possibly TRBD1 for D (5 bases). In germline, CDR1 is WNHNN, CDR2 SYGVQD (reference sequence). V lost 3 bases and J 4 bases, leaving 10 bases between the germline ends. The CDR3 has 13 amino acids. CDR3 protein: CASSDRVPYEQYF. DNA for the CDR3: TGCGCCAGCAGTGACAGGGTCCCATACGAGCAGTACTTC.

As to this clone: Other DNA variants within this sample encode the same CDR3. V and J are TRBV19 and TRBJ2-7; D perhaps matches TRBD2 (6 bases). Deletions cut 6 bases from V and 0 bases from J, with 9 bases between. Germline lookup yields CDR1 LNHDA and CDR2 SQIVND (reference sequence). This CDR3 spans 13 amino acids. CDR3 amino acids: CASRAGVSYEQYF. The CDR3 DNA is TGTGCCAGTAGAGCGGGCGTCTCCTACGAGCAGTACTTC.

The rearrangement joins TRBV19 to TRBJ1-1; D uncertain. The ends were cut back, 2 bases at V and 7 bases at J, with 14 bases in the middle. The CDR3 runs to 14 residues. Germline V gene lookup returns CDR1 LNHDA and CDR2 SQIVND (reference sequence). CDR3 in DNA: TGTGCCAGTAGTATACAGCGGCTCGGAGGTGAAGCTTTCTTT. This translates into CASSIQRLGGEAFF.

Written as DNA, the CDR3 is TGTGCCAGCAGTTACCCCACCCCCGGGGAGGGGGAAAAACTGTTTTTT. Translating gives CASSYPTPGEGEKLFF. J is TRBJ1-4 and V is TRBV6-6, with D possibly being TRBD1 (5 bases). Germline CDR1 reads MNHNY; CDR2 reads SVGAGI (reference sequence). Trimming shortened V by 2 bases and J by 8 bases, and 18 bases separated the two germline ends. The CDR3 is 16 amino acids.

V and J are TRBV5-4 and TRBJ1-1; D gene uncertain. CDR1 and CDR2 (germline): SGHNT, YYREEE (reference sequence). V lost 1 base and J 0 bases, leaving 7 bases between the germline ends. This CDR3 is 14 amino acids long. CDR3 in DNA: TGTGCCAGCAGCTTGCAGGAATTGAACACTGAAGCTTTCTTT. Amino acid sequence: CASSLQELNTEAFF.

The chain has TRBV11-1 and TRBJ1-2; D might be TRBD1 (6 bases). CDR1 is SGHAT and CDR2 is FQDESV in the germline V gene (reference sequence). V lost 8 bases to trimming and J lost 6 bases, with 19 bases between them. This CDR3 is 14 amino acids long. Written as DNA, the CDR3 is TGTGCCAGCCAAAGACAGGCCTCCCCCCATGGCTACACCTTC. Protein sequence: CASQRQASPHGYTF.

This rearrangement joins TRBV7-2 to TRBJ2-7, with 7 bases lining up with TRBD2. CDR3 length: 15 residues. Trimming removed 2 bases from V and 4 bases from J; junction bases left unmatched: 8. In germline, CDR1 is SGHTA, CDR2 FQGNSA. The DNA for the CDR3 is TGTGCCAGCAGCTTATATGGGCAGGGAGGGTACGAGCAGTACTTC. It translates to CASSLYGQGGYEQYF.

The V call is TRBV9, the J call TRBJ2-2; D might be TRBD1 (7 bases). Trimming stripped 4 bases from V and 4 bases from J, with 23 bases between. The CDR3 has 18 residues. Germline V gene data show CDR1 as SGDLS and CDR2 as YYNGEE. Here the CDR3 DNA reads TGTGCCAGCAGCCGATCAGGGGGACTTAAGTCACCCACCGGGGAGCTGTTTTTT. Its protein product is CASSRSGGLKSPTGELFF.

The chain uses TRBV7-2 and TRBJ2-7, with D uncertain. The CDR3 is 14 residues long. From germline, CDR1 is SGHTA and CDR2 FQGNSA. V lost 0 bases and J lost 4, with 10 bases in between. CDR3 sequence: CASSLATDKYEQYF. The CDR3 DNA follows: TGTGCCAGCAGCTTAGCTACAGACAAATACGAGCAGTACTTC.

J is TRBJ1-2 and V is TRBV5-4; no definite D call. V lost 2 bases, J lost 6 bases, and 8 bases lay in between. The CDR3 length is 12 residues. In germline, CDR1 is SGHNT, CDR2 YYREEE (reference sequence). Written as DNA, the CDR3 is TGTGCCAGCAGCTTAGGAGGAGATGGCTACACCTTC. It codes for CASSLGGDGYTF. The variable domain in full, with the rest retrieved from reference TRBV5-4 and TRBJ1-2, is ETGVTQSPTHLIKTRGQQVTLRCSSQSGHNTVSWYQQALGQGPQFIFQYYREEENGRGNFPPRFSGLQFPNYSSELNVNALELDDSALYLCASSLGGDGYTFGSGTRLTVV.

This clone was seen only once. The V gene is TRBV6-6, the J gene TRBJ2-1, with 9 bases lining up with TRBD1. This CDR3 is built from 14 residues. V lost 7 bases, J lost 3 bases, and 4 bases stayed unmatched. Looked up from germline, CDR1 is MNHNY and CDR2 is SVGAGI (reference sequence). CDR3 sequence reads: CASKQGASYNEQFF. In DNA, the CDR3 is TGTGCCAGCAAACAGGGGGCTAGCTACAATGAGCAGTTCTTC.

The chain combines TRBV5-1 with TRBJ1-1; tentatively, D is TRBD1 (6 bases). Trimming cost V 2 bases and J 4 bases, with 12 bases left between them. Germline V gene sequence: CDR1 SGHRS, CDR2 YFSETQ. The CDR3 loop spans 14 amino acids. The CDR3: CASSFRDMSTEAFF. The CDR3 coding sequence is TGCGCCAGCAGCTTCCGGGACATGAGCACTGAAGCTTTCTTT.

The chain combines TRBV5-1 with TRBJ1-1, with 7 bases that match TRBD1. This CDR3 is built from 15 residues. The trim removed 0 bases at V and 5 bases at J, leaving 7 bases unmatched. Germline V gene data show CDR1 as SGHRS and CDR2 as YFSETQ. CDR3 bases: TGCGCCAGCAGCTTGGGAGGAGCAGGGGGAACTGAAGCTTTCTTT. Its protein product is CASSLGGAGGTEAFF.

This CDR3 reads CASSRWGQAPYEQYF. CDR3 coding DNA: TGTGCCAGCAGCAGATGGGGACAGGCCCCCTACGAGCAGTACTTC. The rearrangement joins TRBV27 to TRBJ2-7; the match to TRBD1 covers 8 bases. From germline, CDR1 is MNHEY and CDR2 SMNVEV (reference sequence). CDR3 length equals 15 residues. J was trimmed by 2 bases and V by 6 bases; bases with no gene match: 9.

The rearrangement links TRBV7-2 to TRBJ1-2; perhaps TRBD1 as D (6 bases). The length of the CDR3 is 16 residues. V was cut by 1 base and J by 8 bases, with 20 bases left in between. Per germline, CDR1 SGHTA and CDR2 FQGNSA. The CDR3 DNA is TGTGCCAGCAGCTTAGTTTCAGGGGCTCTTGCTAGCGGCTACACCTTC. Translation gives CASSLVSGALASGYTF.

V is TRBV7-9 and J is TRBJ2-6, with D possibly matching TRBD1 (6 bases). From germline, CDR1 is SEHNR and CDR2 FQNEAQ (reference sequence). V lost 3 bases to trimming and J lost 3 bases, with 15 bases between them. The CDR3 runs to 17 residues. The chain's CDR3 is CASSFLGATFGANVLTF. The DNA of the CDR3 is TGTGCCAGCAGCTTTCTGGGGGCAACTTTTGGGGCCAACGTCCTGACTTTC.

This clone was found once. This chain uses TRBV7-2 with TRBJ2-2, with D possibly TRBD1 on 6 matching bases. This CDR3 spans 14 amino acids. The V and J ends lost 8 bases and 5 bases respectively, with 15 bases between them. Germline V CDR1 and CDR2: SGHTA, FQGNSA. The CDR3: CASAGTFGTGELFF. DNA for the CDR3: TGTGCCAGCGCCGGGACATTCGGAACCGGGGAGCTGTTTTTT.

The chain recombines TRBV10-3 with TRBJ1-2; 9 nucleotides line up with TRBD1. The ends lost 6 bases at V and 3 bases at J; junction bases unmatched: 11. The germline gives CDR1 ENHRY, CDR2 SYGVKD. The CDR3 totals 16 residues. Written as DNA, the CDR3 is TGTGCCATCAGCTTACTCCCGGGACAGGGTGACTATGGCTACACCTTC. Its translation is CAISLLPGQGDYGYTF.